A selection of T cell receptor beta chains follows, all from one sample in a study of T cell changes during pregnancy in multiple sclerosis. Here immunoSEQ multiplex PCR was the method, and the copy in TCRdb shows in-frame clones only, minus some. The sample shows over 65,000 clones, approximately 94% of them seen only once. Source: peripheral blood, taken in the third trimester of pregnancy. All receptors come from a female donor with multiple sclerosis, enrolled in a pregnancy study. CDR3s include the opening cysteine and the closing phenylalanine or tryptophan. D genes are given only for firm matches. Expanded clones are given a class, and other clones once, few, many or no size at all.

size	V	J	D	CDR3	DNA
-	TRBV5-6	TRBJ1-4	TRBD1	CASSSNLDRGGEKLFF	TGTGCCAGCAGCTCAAATTTAGACAGGGGCGGCGAAAAACTGTTTTTT
-	TRBV25-1	TRBJ2-5	-	CASSRGGGYQETQYF	TGTGCCAGCAGTCGAGGGGGAGGGTACCAAGAGACCCAGTACTTC
-	TRBV7-3	TRBJ2-2	-	CASSLWGRATGELFF	TGTGCCAGCAGCCTGTGGGGCAGGGCCACCGGGGAGCTGTTTTTT
once	TRBV6-5	TRBJ2-7	TRBD1	CASSYGGTGLTYEQYF	TGTGCCAGCAGTTACGGGGGGACAGGCCTCACCTACGAGCAGTACTTC
once	TRBV18	TRBJ1-2	-	CASSPPSDSPYGYTF	TGTGCCAGCTCACCACCTTCAGACAGCCCCTATGGCTACACCTTC
-	TRBV6-7	TRBJ1-1	TRBD1	CARTKDRDDTEAFF	TGTGCCAGGACTAAAGACAGGGACGACACTGAAGCTTTCTTT
-	TRBV7-3	TRBJ1-2	TRBD1	CASGPGQGREAF	TGTGCCAGCGGCCCGGGACAGGGGCGAGAGGCCTTC
-	TRBV4-3	TRBJ1-3	-	CASSPQTGPGNTIYF	TGCGCCAGCAGCCCCCAGACGGGTCCCGGAAACACCATATATTTT
-	TRBV7-9	TRBJ2-4	TRBD1	CASSPITGDPQYF	TGTGCCAGCAGCCCGATCACAGGGGACCCTCAGTACTTC
-	TRBV5-6	TRBJ2-3	TRBD2	CASSRGGLAGLSTDTQYF	TGTGCCAGCAGCCGGGGGGGACTAGCGGGTCTTAGCACAGATACGCAGTATTTT
-	TRBV2	TRBJ2-5	TRBD2	CASNPAGVKETQYF	TGTGCCAGCAACCCAGCGGGGGTTAAAGAGACCCAGTACTTC
once	TRBV7-2	TRBJ2-1	TRBD1	CASSSDRGAYNEQFF	TGTGCCAGCAGCTCAGACAGGGGGGCCTACAATGAGCAGTTCTTC
once	TRBV6-6	TRBJ1-6	-	CASPGKASPLHF	TGTGCCAGTCCGGGAAAGGCTTCACCCCTCCACTTT
-	TRBV30	TRBJ2-4	TRBD2	CAWSVQAGDIQYF	TGTGCCTGGAGTGTACAAGCGGGGGACATTCAGTACTTC
-	TRBV7-6	TRBJ2-7	TRBD2	CASSPGTRPDEQYF	TGTGCCAGCAGCCCCGGGACTAGGCCCGACGAGCAGTACTTC
-	TRBV4-2	TRBJ2-3	TRBD2	CASSQVGGGAKDTQYF	TGTGCCAGCAGCCAAGTTGGCGGGGGGGCCAAAGATACGCAGTATTTT
-	TRBV5-8	TRBJ2-2	TRBD1	CASNYPGTERGTGELFF	TGTGCCAGCAACTACCCCGGGACAGAAAGAGGCACCGGGGAGCTGTTTTTT
-	TRBV2	TRBJ1-4	-	CATGGGSGAATNEKLFF	TGTGCGACGGGCGGGGGAAGTGGTGCTGCAACTAATGAAAAACTGTTTTTT
-	TRBV25-1	TRBJ2-5	TRBD2	CASSEGGKAQETQYF	TGTGCCAGCAGTGAGGGGGGGAAGGCCCAAGAGACCCAGTACTTC
-	TRBV6-4	TRBJ2-3	TRBD2	CASSLLAGATDTQYF	TGTGCCAGCAGTTTGCTAGCGGGGGCCACAGATACGCAGTATTTT
once	TRBV5-4	TRBJ2-6	TRBD2	CASGLGREGGGWNVLTF	TGTGCCAGCGGACTAGGCCGGGAGGGAGGGGGGTGGAACGTCCTGACTTTC
-	TRBV29-1	TRBJ1-2	TRBD1	CSGRGQGYGYTF	TGCAGCGGGAGAGGACAGGGGTATGGCTACACCTTC
-	TRBV4-3	TRBJ2-5	-	CASSQVGGQETQYF	TGCGCCAGCAGCCAAGTGGGGGGCCAAGAGACCCAGTACTTC
-	TRBV11-3	TRBJ2-7	-	CANPGQQRGYEQYF	TGTGCCAACCCCGGACAGCAGCGTGGCTACGAGCAGTACTTC
-	TRBV7-3	TRBJ2-1	-	CASSPSASSYNEQFF	TGTGCCAGCAGCCCCAGCGCTAGCTCCTACAATGAGCAGTTCTTC
-	TRBV7-2	TRBJ1-1	TRBD1	CASSSDRAEAFF	TGTGCCAGCAGCTCGGACAGGGCTGAAGCTTTCTTT